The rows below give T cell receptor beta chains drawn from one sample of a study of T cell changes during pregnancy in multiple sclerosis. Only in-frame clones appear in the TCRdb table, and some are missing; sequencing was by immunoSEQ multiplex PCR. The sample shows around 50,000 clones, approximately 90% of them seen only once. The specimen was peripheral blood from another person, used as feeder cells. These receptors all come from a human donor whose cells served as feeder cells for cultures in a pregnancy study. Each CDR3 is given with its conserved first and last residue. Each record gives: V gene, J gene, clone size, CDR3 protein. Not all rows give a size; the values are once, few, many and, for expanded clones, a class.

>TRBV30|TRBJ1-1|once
CAWSALDSGFF
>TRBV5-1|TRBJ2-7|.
CASSLAAGPAEQYF
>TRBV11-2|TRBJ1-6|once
CASSSRGSSYNSPLHF
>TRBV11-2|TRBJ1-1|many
CASSSDRGIEAFF
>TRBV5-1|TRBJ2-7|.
CASSLAVQGQSYEQYF
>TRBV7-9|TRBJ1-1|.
CASSREGGTEAFF
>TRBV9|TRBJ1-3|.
CASSPRQGHSGNTIYF
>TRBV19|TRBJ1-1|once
CASSMGGLEAFF
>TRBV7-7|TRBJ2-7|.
CASSFLFYEQYF
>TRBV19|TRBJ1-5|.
CASSGGVLGGHQPQHF
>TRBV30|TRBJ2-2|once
CAWREPPRTGELFF
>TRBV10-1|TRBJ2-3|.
CASSGVGTDTQYF
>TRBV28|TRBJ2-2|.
CASSLRPGQGGTGELFF
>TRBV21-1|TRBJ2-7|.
CASCGKSTYF
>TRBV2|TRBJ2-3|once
CASRYSPDTQYF
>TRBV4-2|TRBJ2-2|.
CASSQVPSRQVNTGELFF
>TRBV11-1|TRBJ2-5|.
CASSWNRGEETQYF
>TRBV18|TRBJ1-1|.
CASSRRGITRQDTEAFF
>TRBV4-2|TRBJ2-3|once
CASSQESRLAGPDTTQYF
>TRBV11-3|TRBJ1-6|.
CASSFSISRQGRSDNSPLHF
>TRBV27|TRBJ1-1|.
CASSVTGLGNTEAFF
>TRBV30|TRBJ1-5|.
CAWSLFTDSFSNQPQHF
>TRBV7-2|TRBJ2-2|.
CASSLKTTYTGELFF
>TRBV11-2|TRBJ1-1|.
CASSSDPWDRGNTEAFF
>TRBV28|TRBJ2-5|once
CASRPRGGVQETQYF
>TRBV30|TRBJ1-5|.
CAWSPPFVDQPQHF
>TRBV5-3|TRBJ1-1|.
CARSWESGAEAFF
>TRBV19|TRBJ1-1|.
CASSRDRVDTEAFF
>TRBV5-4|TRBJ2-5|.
CASSSSDQETQYF
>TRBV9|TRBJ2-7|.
CASSVHGQAYEQYF